This T cell receptor beta chain was profiled in a study of shared clonotypes between healthy human individuals. General study findings and limits: Between four donors, naive CD4 clonotypes were shared at a level of approximately 5%. A limitation of the genetic and exposure-history diversity represented arose from few donors.

To note about this clone: Its antigen is not known.

From germline, CDR1 is SGHNT and CDR2 YYREEE (reference sequence). CDR3 length equals 15 residues. Trimming left V 4 bases short and J 3 bases short, with 17 bases between. Several immunoSEQ 96-well plates shared each subset's DNA, each plate a replicate. Profiling relied on immunoSEQ multiplex PCR, and the TCRdb table lists in-frame clones only, not all of them. The data contain approximately 1,000,000 clones, 77% of them singletons. This sequence joins TRBV5-4 and TRBJ2-7; the D gene is possibly TRBD2 (5 bases). Sequencing was done on a sample of memory CD4+ T cells from PBMCs. Subset described: CD45RA-negative fraction. The clonotype originates from a man in his late teens or twenties in good health. Some clones in this sample may be carry-over from other donors' samples. The CDR3 here is CASSPAPRDGYEQYF. The CDR3 DNA sequence: TGTGCCAGCAGCCCGGCGCCTCGGGATGGCTACGAGCAGTACTTC. Based on the CDR3 plus reference TRBV5-4 and TRBJ2-7, the full variable domain is ETGVTQSPTHLIKTRGQQVTLRCSSQSGHNTVSWYQQALGQGPQFIFQYYREEENGRGNFPPRFSGLQFPNYSSELNVNALELDDSALYLCASSPAPRDGYEQYFGPGTRLTVT.